One sample yielded the 23 T cell receptor beta chains listed below, sequenced in a study of T cell changes during pregnancy in multiple sclerosis. The table came from immunoSEQ multiplex PCR; TCRdb's copy has only in-frame clones and leaves some out. The sample consists of about 84,000 clones, approximately 93% of them appearing once. The material was peripheral blood, obtained in the second trimester of pregnancy. The receptors come from a female donor in good health, enrolled as a control in a pregnancy study.

The J gene is TRBJ2-5, the V gene TRBV7-9; 8 bases fit TRBD2. CDR1 is SEHNR and CDR2 is FQNEAQ in the germline V gene (reference sequence). V shed 3 bases and J 3 bases; nucleotides not matched to a gene: 6. This CDR3 contains 15 residues. Written as DNA, the CDR3 is TGTGCCAGCAGCTTTTGGCTAGCGGGCGAAGAGACCCAGTACTTC. Its translation: CASSFWLAGEETQYF.

The V gene is TRBV5-1, the J gene TRBJ1-1; 7 positions match TRBD1. V lost 4 bases and J lost 2; bases outside the gene matches: 8. The CDR3 is 15 residues long. Germline values: CDR1 SGHRS, CDR2 YFSETQ. CDR3 coding DNA: TGCGCCAGCAGCCTAGAGGGGGCGGGAAACACTGAAGCTTTCTTT. Its translation: CASSLEGAGNTEAFF.

This rearrangement joins TRBV5-6 to TRBJ2-7, with D possibly TRBD2 on 5 matching bases. Trimming left V 4 bases short and J 2 bases short, with 16 bases between. The CDR3 is made up of 15 amino acids. The germline gives CDR1 SGHDT, CDR2 YYEEEE. CDR3 bases: TGTGCCAGCAGCGGACCCAGAGGGATGACCTACGAGCAGTACTTC. As protein: CASSGPRGMTYEQYF. The variable domain in full, completed from reference TRBV5-6 and TRBJ2-7, reads DAGVTQSPTHLIKTRGQQVTLRCSPKSGHDTVSWYQQALGQGPQFIFQYYEEEERQRGNFPDRFSGHQFPNYSSELNVNALLLGDSALYLCASSGPRGMTYEQYFGPGTRLTVT.

The CDR3 DNA sequence: TGTGCCAGCAGAGAAACCGGGACTAGCGCATCCTACGAGCAGTACTTC. It yields the protein CASRETGTSASYEQYF. This chain links TRBV6-6 with TRBJ2-7, with 10 bases aligning to TRBD2. J lost 1 base, V lost 6 bases, and 9 bases had no gene match. Germline lookup yields CDR1 MNHNY and CDR2 SVGAGI (reference sequence). The CDR3 is made up of 16 amino acids.

The chain carries TRBV19 and TRBJ2-5, with 7 bases that match TRBD2. The CDR3 has 16 amino acids. Unmatched junction bases numbered 9, after V lost 3 bases and J lost 2 bases. Germline values: CDR1 LNHDA, CDR2 SQIVND (reference sequence). The CDR3 reads CASSITFWGGQETQYF. In DNA, the CDR3 is TGTGCCAGTAGTATCACTTTTTGGGGGGGACAAGAGACCCAGTACTTC.

The chain joins TRBV29-1 to TRBJ2-3, with D possibly matching TRBD1 (5 bases). V was shortened by 3 bases and J by 0 bases, with 16 bases between the two germline ends. Germline assignment: CDR1 SQVTM and CDR2 ANQGSEA. CDR3 length equals 16 residues. CDR3 coding DNA: TGCAGCGTTGACACCGACAGTAGAACTAGCACAGATACGCAGTATTTT. Translation gives CSVDTDSRTSTDTQYF.

The rearrangement joins TRBV4-1 to TRBJ2-1; D call uncertain. The CDR3 is 13 residues long. CDR1 MGHRA and CDR2 YSYEKL come from the germline V gene. The ends were cut back, 3 bases at V and 6 bases at J, with 9 bases in the middle. In DNA, the CDR3 is TGCGCCAGCAGCCACTCAGCGCCCAATGAGCAGTTCTTC. Translation: CASSHSAPNEQFF.

V and J are TRBV7-2 and TRBJ2-3; no clear D. With 2 bases removed from V and 2 bases from J, the gap between germline ends came to 11 bases. Germline assignment: CDR1 SGHTA and CDR2 FQGNSA. The CDR3 runs to 15 residues. CDR3 coding DNA: TGTGCCAGCAGCTTATTCGGAGCCGCCACAGATACGCAGTATTTT. It encodes CASSLFGAATDTQYF.

The rearrangement joins TRBV14 to TRBJ2-5, with 9 bases matching TRBD2. The CDR3 is 16 residues long. The germline V gene encodes CDR1 SGHDN and CDR2 FVKESK. J lost 2 bases, V lost 3 bases, and 7 bases had no gene match. The CDR3 spells CASSHLAGGTQETQYF. The CDR3 nucleotides are TGTGCCAGCAGCCATCTCGCGGGGGGGACTCAAGAGACCCAGTACTTC.

This chain connects TRBV4-1 to TRBJ2-7, with 13 bases aligning to TRBD2. Germline V gives CDR1 MGHRA, CDR2 YSYEKL. CDR3 length: 17 amino acids. Trimming took 1 base from V and 0 from J; bases not matched to a gene: 3. CDR3 sequence: CASSQVTSGRDSYEQYF. For the CDR3, the DNA is TGCGCCAGCAGCCAAGTTACTAGCGGGAGGGACTCCTACGAGCAGTACTTC.

The table lists this clone with a few counts. V usage is TRBV20-1 and J usage is TRBJ1-1, with 7 bases matching TRBD1. V lost 4 bases to trimming and J lost 5 bases; unmatched junction nucleotides: 1. Germline-derived CDR1 and CDR2 are DFQATT and SNEGSKA (reference sequence). CDR3 size: 11 residues. CDR3 amino acids: CSAIRGTEAFF. The CDR3 DNA sequence: TGCAGTGCTATCAGGGGGACTGAAGCTTTCTTT.

J is TRBJ1-3 and V is TRBV19, with 8 nucleotides matching TRBD1. CDR1 and CDR2 from the germline V gene are LNHDA and SQIVND (reference sequence). After removal of 5 bases from V and 1 base from J, the junction contained 10 bases not matched to a gene. The CDR3 contains 17 residues. This CDR3 reads CASSLRTGKLSGNTIYF. The CDR3 region has the DNA TGTGCCAGTAGTCTACGGACAGGGAAGCTTTCTGGAAACACCATATATTTT.

The chain's CDR3 is CATSGGPGDTQYF. The DNA of the CDR3 is TGTGCCACCTCGGGGGGTCCAGGAGATACGCAGTATTTT. This chain connects TRBV5-6 to TRBJ2-3, with TRBD2 matching 7 bases. V shed 9 bases, J shed 5 bases, and the junction held 9 bases outside the gene matches. The CDR3 runs to 13 residues. Germline-derived CDR1 and CDR2 are SGHDT and YYEEEE.

The rearrangement uses TRBV2 and TRBJ2-7; D gene unclear. Looked up from germline, CDR1 is SNHLY and CDR2 is FYNNEI. Trimming stripped 0 bases from V and 6 bases from J, with 9 bases between. The CDR3 is made up of 13 amino acids. The CDR3 sequence is CASSEAQVGEQYF. The DNA for the CDR3 is TGTGCCAGCAGTGAAGCGCAGGTGGGCGAGCAGTACTTC.

The chain is built from TRBV5-6 and TRBJ2-7, with D unresolved. Germline V gene data show CDR1 as SGHDT and CDR2 as YYEEEE. The CDR3 totals 14 residues. Trimming pared 4 bases from V and 0 bases from J, leaving 11 bases between. The CDR3 bases are TGTGCCAGCAGCCGGGTGGGTAGCTCCTACGAGCAGTACTTC. It translates to CASSRVGSSYEQYF.

V usage is TRBV7-2 and J usage is TRBJ2-1; D remains unclear. The germline V and J ends were trimmed by 1 base and 3 bases, with 13 bases remaining between them. This CDR3 is 16 amino acids long. The germline V gene has CDR1 SGHTA and CDR2 FQGNSA. CDR3 DNA sequence: TGTGCCAGCAGCTTAGGGTCGAGTACCCTCTACAATGAGCAGTTCTTC. This translates into CASSLGSSTLYNEQFF.

The chain uses TRBV6-5 and TRBJ2-1, with TRBD1 matching over 9 bases. Germline V CDR1 and CDR2: MNHEY, SVGAGI. The CDR3 runs to 15 residues. J lost 5 bases, V lost 6 bases, and 8 bases had no gene match. Here the CDR3 reads CASRLGTGSHNEQFF. CDR3 nucleotide sequence: TGTGCCAGCAGGCTCGGGACAGGGTCGCACAATGAGCAGTTCTTC.

The V gene is TRBV28, the J gene TRBJ1-2; 7 positions match TRBD1. Trimming at V came to 6 bases and at J to 6 bases, leaving 10 bases not matched to a gene. This CDR3 contains 14 residues. Per germline, CDR1 MDHEN and CDR2 SYDVKM. The CDR3 is CASRSTGVPHGYTF. The DNA of the CDR3 is TGTGCCAGCAGATCCACAGGGGTTCCACATGGCTACACCTTC.

The chain links TRBV4-1 to TRBJ2-7, with no clear D. This CDR3 has 15 amino acids. Looked up from germline, CDR1 is MGHRA and CDR2 is YSYEKL. With 1 base removed from V and 3 bases from J, the gap between germline ends came to 13 bases. For the CDR3, the DNA is TGCGCCAGCAGCCAAGTATTATCTGACAACTACGAGCAGTACTTC. As protein: CASSQVLSDNYEQYF.

J is TRBJ2-7 and V is TRBV5-6; 8 positions agree with TRBD2. The germline V gene has CDR1 SGHDT and CDR2 YYEEEE. Trimming at V came to 1 base and at J to 4 bases, leaving 7 bases not matched to a gene. The CDR3 runs 15 residues. CDR3 sequence: CASSLLVAGGYEQYF. The CDR3, as DNA: TGTGCCAGCAGCTTGTTAGTGGCGGGAGGTTACGAGCAGTACTTC.

The rearrangement uses TRBV28 and TRBJ2-1, with 9 positions matching TRBD2. The CDR3 has 13 residues. The ends lost 5 bases at V and 14 bases at J; junction bases unmatched: 10. The germline gives CDR1 MDHEN, CDR2 SYDVKM. The CDR3 sequence is CASSPWTSETKFF. For the CDR3, the DNA is TGTGCCAGCAGTCCGTGGACTAGCGAGACTAAGTTCTTC. Based on the CDR3 plus reference TRBV28 and TRBJ2-1, the full variable domain is DVKVTQSSRYLVKRTGEKVFLECVQDMDHENMFWYRQDPGLGLRLIYFSYDVKMKEKGDIPEGYSVSREKKERFSLILESASTNQTSMYLCASSPWTSETKFFGPGTRLTVL.

This rearrangement joins TRBV27 to TRBJ2-3, with a tentative D call TRBD1 (5 bases). The V gene's germline CDR1 is MNHEY and CDR2 SMNVEV (reference sequence). Trimming pared 1 base from V and 2 bases from J, leaving 10 bases between. CDR3 length equals 15 residues. This CDR3 is CASSLWGQYTDTQYF. In DNA, the CDR3 is TGTGCCAGCAGTTTATGGGGCCAGTACACAGATACGCAGTATTTT.

V and J are TRBV29-1 and TRBJ2-1; the match to TRBD2 covers 7 bases. Germline CDR1 reads SQVTM; CDR2 reads ANQGSEA. The V and J ends lost 6 bases and 8 bases, in that order; junction bases with no gene match: 13. This CDR3 region has 14 residues. CDR3 sequence: CSVVGLEWQDEQFF. The CDR3 region has the DNA TGCAGCGTGGTTGGACTAGAATGGCAGGATGAGCAGTTCTTC.